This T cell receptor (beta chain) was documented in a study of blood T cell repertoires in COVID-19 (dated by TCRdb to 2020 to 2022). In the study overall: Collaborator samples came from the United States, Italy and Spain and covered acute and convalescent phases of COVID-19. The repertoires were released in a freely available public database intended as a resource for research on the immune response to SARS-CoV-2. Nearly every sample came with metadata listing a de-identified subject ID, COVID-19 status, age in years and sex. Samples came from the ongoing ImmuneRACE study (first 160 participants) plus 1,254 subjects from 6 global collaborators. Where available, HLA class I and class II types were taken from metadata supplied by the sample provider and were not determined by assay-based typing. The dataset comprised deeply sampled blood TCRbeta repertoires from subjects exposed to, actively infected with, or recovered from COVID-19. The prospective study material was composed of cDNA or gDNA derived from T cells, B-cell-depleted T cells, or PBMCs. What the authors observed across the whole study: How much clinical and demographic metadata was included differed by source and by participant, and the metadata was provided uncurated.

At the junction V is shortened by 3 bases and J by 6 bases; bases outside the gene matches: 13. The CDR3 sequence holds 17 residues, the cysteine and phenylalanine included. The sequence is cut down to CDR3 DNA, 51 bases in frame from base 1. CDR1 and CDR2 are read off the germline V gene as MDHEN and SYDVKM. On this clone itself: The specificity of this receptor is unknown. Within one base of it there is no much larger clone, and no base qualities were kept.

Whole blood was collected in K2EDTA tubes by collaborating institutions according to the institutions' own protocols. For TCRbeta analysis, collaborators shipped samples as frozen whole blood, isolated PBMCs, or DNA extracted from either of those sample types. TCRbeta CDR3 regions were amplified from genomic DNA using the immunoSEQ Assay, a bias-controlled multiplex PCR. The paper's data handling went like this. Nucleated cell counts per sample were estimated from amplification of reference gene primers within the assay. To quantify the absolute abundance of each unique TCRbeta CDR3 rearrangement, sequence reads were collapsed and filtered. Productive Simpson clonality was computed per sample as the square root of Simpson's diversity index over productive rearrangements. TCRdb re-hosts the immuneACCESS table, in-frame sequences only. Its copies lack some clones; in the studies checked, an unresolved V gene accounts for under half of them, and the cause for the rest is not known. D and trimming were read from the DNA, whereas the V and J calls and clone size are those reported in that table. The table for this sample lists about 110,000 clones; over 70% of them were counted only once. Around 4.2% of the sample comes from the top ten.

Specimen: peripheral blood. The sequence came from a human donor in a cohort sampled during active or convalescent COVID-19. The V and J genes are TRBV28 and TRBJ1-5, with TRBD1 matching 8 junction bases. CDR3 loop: CASSFGQGANIGQPQHF. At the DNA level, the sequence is TGTGCCAGCAGTTTTGGCCAGGGGGCAAACATAGGTCAGCCCCAGCATTTT.